This is a list of T cell receptor beta chains from one sample in a study of cytomegalovirus exposure and HLA in healthy donors. Profiled with immunoSEQ multiplex PCR; TCRdb holds only in-frame clones, not every one. The table lists hundreds of thousands of clones, roughly 88% of them singletons. Sequencing used PBMCs. The receptors derive from a woman aged 18-29 years in good health and CMV-seronegative. The CDR3 runs from the conserved cysteine through the conserved F or W. Each record gives: V gene, clone size, J gene, D gene, CDR3 protein, CDR3 DNA. A D gene is named only where the DNA matches it firmly. The size entry is marked missing in some rows and otherwise reads once, few, many or a size class.

>TRBV5-4|once|TRBJ2-1|TRBD1
CASSSPGTGNHNEQFF
TGTGCCAGCAGCTCTCCAGGGACAGGGAACCACAATGAGCAGTTCTTC
>TRBV6-5|-|TRBJ1-4|-
CASSSSASTADEKLFF
TGTGCCAGCAGTTCCTCCGCCAGCACAGCCGATGAAAAACTGTTTTTT
>TRBV13|-|TRBJ2-4|TRBD2
CASSLSGGQGIQYF
TGTGCCAGCAGCTTAAGCGGGGGGCAAGGCATTCAGTACTTC
>TRBV11-2|once|TRBJ2-1|-
CASSLDPGNEQFF
TGTGCCAGCAGCTTAGATCCGGGGAATGAGCAGTTCTTC
>TRBV14|-|TRBJ2-2|TRBD2
CASSPRLTSGFTGELFF
TGTGCCAGCAGCCCTAGATTGACTAGCGGGTTCACCGGGGAGCTGTTTTTT
>TRBV4-2|-|TRBJ1-2|-
CASSAQSTGYYGYTF
TGTGCCAGCAGCGCCCAATCCACAGGGTACTATGGCTACACCTTC
>TRBV5-4|-|TRBJ2-5|-
CASSLGGQETQYF
TGTGCCAGCAGCTTGGGAGGACAAGAGACCCAGTACTTC
>TRBV12-5|-|TRBJ2-1|TRBD1
CASGHGQGGHNEQFF
TGTGCTAGTGGCCATGGACAGGGTGGCCACAATGAGCAGTTCTTC
>TRBV7-9|-|TRBJ2-5|TRBD1
CASSLNRGEETQYF
TGTGCCAGCAGCTTGAACAGGGGGGAAGAGACCCAGTACTTC
>TRBV19|-|TRBJ1-1|TRBD1
CASSRPGTGPSEAFF
TGTGCCAGTAGTCGTCCCGGGACAGGGCCCTCTGAAGCTTTCTTT
>TRBV6-5|-|TRBJ2-3|TRBD1
CASSVLTGGGDTQYF
TGTGCCAGCAGTGTACTGACAGGGGGTGGAGATACGCAGTATTTT
>TRBV29-1|-|TRBJ2-3|TRBD2
CTITRLAGEPISTDTQYF
TGCACCATCACGAGACTAGCGGGGGAACCAATAAGCACAGATACGCAGTATTTT
>TRBV27|-|TRBJ2-1|TRBD2
CASSFSSGYNEQFF
TGTGCCAGCAGTTTTTCTAGCGGCTACAATGAGCAGTTCTTC
>TRBV7-2|-|TRBJ2-6|TRBD1
CASSPAGTGSGANVLTF
TGTGCCAGCAGCCCCGCCGGGACAGGGTCAGGGGCCAACGTCCTGACTTTC
>TRBV6-1|-|TRBJ2-3|TRBD2
CAGWTSGRTDTQYF
TGTGCCGGTTGGACTAGCGGGAGAACAGATACGCAGTATTTT
>TRBV2|few|TRBJ2-7|TRBD1
CASSKQGAGYEQYF
TGTGCCAGCAGTAAACAGGGGGCAGGCTACGAGCAGTACTTC
>TRBV9|-|TRBJ1-3|-
CASSPQTTAGNTIYF
TGTGCCAGCAGCCCACAGACGACAGCTGGAAACACCATATATTTT
>TRBV30|-|TRBJ2-7|-
CAWSVAFPVREQYF
TGTGCCTGGAGTGTAGCCTTCCCGGTTCGTGAGCAGTACTTC
>TRBV19|-|TRBJ1-6|TRBD1
CASSNQNGQDSPLHF
TGTGCCAGTAGTAATCAAAACGGACAGGATTCACCCCTCCACTTT
>TRBV2|-|TRBJ2-2|TRBD2
CATRTSGGTGELFF
TGTGCCACCAGGACTAGCGGGGGGACCGGGGAGCTGTTTTTT
>TRBV6-5|-|TRBJ1-2|-
CASSTRPGGYGYTF
TGTGCCAGCAGTACCCGACCGGGAGGCTATGGCTACACCTTC
>TRBV7-6|-|TRBJ2-1|-
CASSLEPLVDEQFF
TGTGCCAGCAGCTTAGAACCCCTAGTAGACGAGCAGTTCTTC
>TRBV2|-|TRBJ2-3|TRBD2
CATTSGGTDTQYF
TGTGCCACCACTAGCGGGGGCACAGATACGCAGTATTTT
>TRBV7-2|-|TRBJ2-5|TRBD2
CASSLLAGAYQETQYF
TGTGCCAGCAGCTTACTAGCGGGAGCGTACCAAGAGACCCAGTACTTC
>TRBV18|-|TRBJ2-7|-
CASSPLESSYEQYF
TGTGCCAGCTCACCACTAGAGAGCTCCTACGAGCAGTACTTC
>TRBV7-9|-|TRBJ1-1|-
CASREGPEAFF
TGTGCCTCAAGGGAGGGGCCTGAAGCTTTCTTT
>TRBV7-6|-|TRBJ2-2|-
CASSLTGTLYTGELFF
TGTGCCAGCAGCTTAACCGGGACTTTATACACCGGGGAGCTGTTTTTT
>TRBV19|-|TRBJ2-1|TRBD1
CASSAGTGGLYNEQFF
TGTGCCAGTAGTGCTGGGACAGGGGGCCTCTACAATGAGCAGTTCTTC
>TRBV2|-|TRBJ2-3|-
CASRSRESTDTQYF
TGTGCCAGCCGGAGCCGAGAAAGCACAGATACGCAGTATTTT
>TRBV14|-|TRBJ1-6|TRBD1
CASSNRDRVSPLHF
TGTGCCAGCAGCAACCGGGACAGGGTCTCACCCCTCCACTTT
>TRBV2|-|TRBJ2-3|-
CASSGGEATDTQYF
TGTGCCAGCAGTGGAGGTGAAGCCACAGATACGCAGTATTTT
>TRBV5-1|-|TRBJ2-7|-
CASSSSGSSGYSYEQYF
TGCGCCAGCTCTTCCTCTGGGTCCAGCGGGTATTCCTACGAGCAGTACTTC
>TRBV27|-|TRBJ2-6|TRBD1
CASSPGTGRSGANVLTF
TGTGCCAGCAGCCCCGGGACAGGGCGCTCTGGGGCCAACGTCCTGACTTTC
>TRBV18|-|TRBJ1-1|-
CASSREENTEAFF
TGTGCCAGCTCACGCGAGGAGAACACTGAAGCTTTCTTT
>TRBV9|once|TRBJ1-1|-
CASSVAGGALPTEAFF
TGTGCCAGCAGCGTAGCGGGGGGGGCCCTCCCCACTGAAGCTTTCTTT
>TRBV9|-|TRBJ2-7|TRBD2
CASSSGGEGLPYEQYF
TGTGCCAGCAGCTCAGGCGGGGAGGGACTCCCCTACGAGCAGTACTTC
>TRBV6-1|-|TRBJ2-5|-
CASSEVFRGETQYF
TGTGCCAGCAGTGAAGTGTTCAGGGGAGAGACCCAGTACTTC